This T cell receptor (beta chain) was recovered during a study of Tregs in tolerant kidney transplant recipients. Study-wide results and caveats: Biological reproducibility was not directly addressed, but technical replication error appeared minimal. Tregs expanded with activated donor B cells seemed most donor-specific. Changing PCR primers prevented nucleotide comparison between some patients' samples.

The nonmyeloablative bone marrow transplants came from related graft donors, with transient mixed chimerism. Unstimulated regulatory T cells (CD4+CD25+CD127-), CD4+CD25- non-regulatory cells, CD4 and CD8 cells were FACS-sorted from thawed PBMCs. Libraries were prepared by immunoSEQ multiplex PCR; TCRdb keeps only in-frame clonotypes and omits some of them. Its listing shows around 30,000 clones. For this clone: Its cognate antigen is unknown. The DNA ends 3 residues before the CDR3 does, and the rest of the CDR3 is filled in from the germline J gene.

V lost 3 bases and J lost 4, with 10 bases in between. This CDR3 comprises 14 residues. Germline V gene sequence: CDR1 LNHDA, CDR2 SQIVND (reference sequence). The specimen comprised CD4+ T cells from blood (PBMCs), sampled 24 months after the transplant. The receptor was isolated from a human patient who received a combined kidney and bone marrow transplant. Some of the T cells might come from the graft donor. The gene calls are TRBV19 and TRBJ1-5; no definite D call. The CDR3 DNA, read in part, is TGTGCCAGTAGTATTCAGGCCCATAATCAGCCC. Translated: CASSIQAHNQP. The full-length CDR3 reads as CASSIQAHNQPQHF.